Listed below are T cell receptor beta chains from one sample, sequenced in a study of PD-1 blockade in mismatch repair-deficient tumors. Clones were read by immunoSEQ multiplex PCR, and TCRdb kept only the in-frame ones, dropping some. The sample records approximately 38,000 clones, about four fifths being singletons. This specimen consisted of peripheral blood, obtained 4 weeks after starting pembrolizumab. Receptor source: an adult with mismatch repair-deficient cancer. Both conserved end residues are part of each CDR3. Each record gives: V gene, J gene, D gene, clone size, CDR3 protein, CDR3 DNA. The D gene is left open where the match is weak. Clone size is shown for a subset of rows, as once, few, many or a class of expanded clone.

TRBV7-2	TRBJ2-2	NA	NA	CASSQGTGELFF	TGTGCCAGCAGCCAGGGGACCGGGGAGCTGTTTTTT
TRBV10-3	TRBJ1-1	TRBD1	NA	CAVSGQANTEAFF	TGTGCCGTGTCGGGACAGGCGAACACTGAAGCTTTCTTT
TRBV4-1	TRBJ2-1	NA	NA	CASSPRTVEYNEQFF	TGCGCCAGCAGCCCCAGGACGGTGGAGTACAATGAGCAGTTCTTC
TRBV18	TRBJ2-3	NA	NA	CASSPSGGPDTQYF	TGTGCCAGCTCACCATCGGGGGGCCCCGATACGCAGTATTTT
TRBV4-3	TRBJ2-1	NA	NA	CASSQDPDDEQFF	TGCGCCAGCAGCCAAGATCCGGATGATGAGCAGTTCTTC
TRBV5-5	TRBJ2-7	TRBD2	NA	CASSLGGGTYEQYF	TGTGCCAGCAGCTTGGGGGGAGGGACCTACGAGCAGTACTTC
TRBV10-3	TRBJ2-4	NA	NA	CAISDDSNSLAKNIQYF	TGTGCCATCAGTGACGACAGCAACTCTCTAGCCAAAAACATTCAGTACTTC
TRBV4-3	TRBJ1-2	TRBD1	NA	CASSQDRGYWDGYTF	TGCGCCAGCAGCCAAGACAGGGGGTACTGGGATGGCTACACCTTC
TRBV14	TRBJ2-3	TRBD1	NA	CASSQHGLWTGKTDTQYF	TGTGCCAGCAGCCAACATGGCCTATGGACAGGGAAGACAGATACGCAGTATTTT
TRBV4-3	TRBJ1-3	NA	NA	CASSPWRGASSFGNTIYF	TGCGCCAGCAGCCCGTGGCGGGGGGCTAGTTCCTTTGGAAACACCATATATTTT
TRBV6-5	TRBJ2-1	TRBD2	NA	CASSSGRANEQFF	TGTGCCAGCAGTAGCGGGAGGGCCAATGAGCAGTTCTTC
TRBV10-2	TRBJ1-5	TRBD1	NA	CASSDRGGNQPQHF	TGCGCCAGCAGCGACAGGGGGGGCAATCAGCCCCAGCATTTT
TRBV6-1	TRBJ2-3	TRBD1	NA	CASRRTGAADTQYF	TGTGCCAGCAGGAGAACAGGGGCCGCAGATACGCAGTATTTT
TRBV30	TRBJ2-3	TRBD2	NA	CAWQPKLAGAGDTQYF	TGTGCCTGGCAACCTAAACTAGCGGGAGCGGGAGATACGCAGTATTTT
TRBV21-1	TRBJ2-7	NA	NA	CASSKALRDRGTVYYEQYF	TGTGCCAGCAGCAAAGCGCTAAGGGACAGGGGGACCGTCTACTACGAGCAGTACTTC
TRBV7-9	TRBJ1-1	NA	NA	CATSLNTEAFF	TGTGCCACTTCTTTGAACACTGAAGCTTTCTTT
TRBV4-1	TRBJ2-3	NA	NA	CASSQVYLALTFDTQYF	TGCGCCAGCAGCCAAGTTTACCTAGCGCTTACTTTTGATACGCAGTATTTT
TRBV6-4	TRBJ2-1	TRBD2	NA	CASSDGASGNNEQFF	TGTGCCAGCAGTGACGGGGCTAGCGGTAACAATGAGCAGTTCTTC
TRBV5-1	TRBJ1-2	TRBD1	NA	CASSLATGTDHYGYTF	TGCGCCAGCAGCTTGGCCACAGGGACAGACCACTATGGCTACACCTTC
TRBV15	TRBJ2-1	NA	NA	CATSRARSEQFF	TGTGCCACCAGCAGAGCACGCTCCGAGCAGTTCTTC
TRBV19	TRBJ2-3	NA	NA	CASLDYSTDTQYF	TGTGCCAGCCTCGATTATAGCACAGATACGCAGTATTTT
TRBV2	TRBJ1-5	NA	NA	CASSGWERGNQPQHF	TGTGCCAGCAGTGGCTGGGAACGGGGCAATCAGCCCCAGCATTTT
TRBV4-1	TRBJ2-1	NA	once	CASSQDAGYNEQFF	TGCGCCAGCAGCCAAGACGCGGGCTACAATGAGCAGTTCTTC
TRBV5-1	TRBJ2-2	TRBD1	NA	CASSPRTGANTGELFF	TGCGCCAGCAGCCCGCGGACAGGGGCTAACACCGGGGAGCTGTTTTTT
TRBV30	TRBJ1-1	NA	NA	CAWFGITGADTEAFF	TGTGCCTGGTTCGGGATCACGGGAGCCGACACTGAAGCTTTCTTT
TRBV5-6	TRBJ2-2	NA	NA	CASSLGSSPNTGELFF	TGTGCCAGCAGCCTGGGGTCCTCCCCGAACACCGGGGAGCTGTTTTTT
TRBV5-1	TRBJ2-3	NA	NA	CASSLGPQQKSTDTQYF	TGCGCCAGCAGCCTCGGTCCCCAGCAGAAAAGCACAGATACGCAGTATTTT
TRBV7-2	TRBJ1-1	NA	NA	CASSLARQVEAFF	TGTGCCAGCAGCTTAGCGCGACAGGTTGAAGCTTTCTTT
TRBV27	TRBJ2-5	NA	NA	CASSFGLTTVQYF	TGCGCCAGCAGTTTTGGTCTTACTACGGTCCAGTACTTC